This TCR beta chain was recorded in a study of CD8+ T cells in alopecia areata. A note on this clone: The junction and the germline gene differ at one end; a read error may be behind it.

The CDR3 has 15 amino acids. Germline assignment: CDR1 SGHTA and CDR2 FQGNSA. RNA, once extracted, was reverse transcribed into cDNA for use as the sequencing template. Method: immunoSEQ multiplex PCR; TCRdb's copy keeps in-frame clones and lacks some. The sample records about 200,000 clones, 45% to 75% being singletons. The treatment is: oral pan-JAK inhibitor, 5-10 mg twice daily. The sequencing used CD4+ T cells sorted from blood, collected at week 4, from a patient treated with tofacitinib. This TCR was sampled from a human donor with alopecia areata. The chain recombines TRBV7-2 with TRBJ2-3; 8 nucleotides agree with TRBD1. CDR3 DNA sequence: TGTGCCAGCAGCTCCCGGTCAGGGGGCGCAGAGACGCAGTATTTT. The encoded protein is CASSSRSGGAETQYF.